Below, one TCR beta chain is given with its context. Libraries were prepared by immunoSEQ multiplex PCR; TCRdb keeps only in-frame clonotypes and omits some of them. The data show about 120,000 clones, approximately 92% seen once. CDR3 length: 11 residues. Germline CDR1 and CDR2: LNHDA and SQIVND (reference sequence). Trimming removed 8 bases from V and 11 bases from J, with 15 bases in between. This sample stems from a study of control samples from healthy donors and cancer patients. The TCR originated in a woman between 50 and 59 years old with colorectal cancer. Specimen: PBMCs. The V and J genes are TRBV19 and TRBJ1-1; D might be TRBD1 (6 bases). The CDR3 coding sequence is TGTGCCAGTCGGGACAAGGGACGGGCTTTCTTT. This codes for CASRDKGRAFF.